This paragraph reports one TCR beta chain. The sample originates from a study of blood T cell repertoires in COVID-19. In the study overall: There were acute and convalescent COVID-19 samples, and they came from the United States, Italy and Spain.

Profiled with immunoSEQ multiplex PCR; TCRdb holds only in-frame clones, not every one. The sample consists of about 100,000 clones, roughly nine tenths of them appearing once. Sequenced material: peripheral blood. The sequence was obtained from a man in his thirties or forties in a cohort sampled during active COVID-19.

This CDR3 is CASSVGGARDTQYF. The CDR3 DNA reads TGTGCCAGCAGCGTTGGGGGGGCCAGGGATACGCAGTATTTT. The rearrangement uses TRBV6-4 and TRBJ2-3, with D possibly TRBD2 on 7 matching bases. Germline CDR1 reads MRHNA; CDR2 reads SNTAGT. Trimming shortened V by 6 bases and J by 6 bases, and 16 bases separated the two germline ends. This CDR3 region has 14 residues.